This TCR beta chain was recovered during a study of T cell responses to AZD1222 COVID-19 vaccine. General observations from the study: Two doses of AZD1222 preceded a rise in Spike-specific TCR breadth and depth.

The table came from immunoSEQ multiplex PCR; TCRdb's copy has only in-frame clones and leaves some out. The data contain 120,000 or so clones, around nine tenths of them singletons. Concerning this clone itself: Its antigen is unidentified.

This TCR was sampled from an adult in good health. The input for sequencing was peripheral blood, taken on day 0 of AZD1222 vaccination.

The CDR3 DNA follows: TGTGCCAGCAGAATGGGGACGGCGACTCAACAGTACTTC. Amino acid sequence: CASRMGTATQQYF. The chain combines TRBV7-9 with TRBJ2-7; D possibly uses TRBD1 or TRBD2 (5 bases each). Germline V lookup: CDR1 SEHNR, CDR2 FQNEAQ (reference sequence). The CDR3 is 13 residues long. With 6 bases removed from V and 10 bases from J, the gap between germline ends came to 19 bases.